This section outlines one T cell receptor beta chain sequence together with its context. The antigen is undetermined. Trimming took off 0 bases at V and 0 bases at J, with 11 bases between the two ends. The V gene's germline CDR1 is LGHNA and CDR2 YSLEER. CDR3 size: 16 residues. This sample is part of a study of beta chain features in type 1 diabetes. Findings and caveats of the study: Short templates might get an advantage during PCR, and this would be equal in patients and controls. VDJ junctions from patients with type 1 diabetes contained fewer insertions and more deletions.

Of the isolated RNA, all was reverse transcribed, and so the sequenced material was expressed TCRB transcripts. Assay used: immunoSEQ multiplex PCR; TCRdb lists only in-frame clones, some missing. The sample has roughly 450,000 clones, about an eighth seen once. Sequencing was performed on naive CD4+ T cells from blood. The chain recombines TRBV4-3 with TRBJ1-2; D unclear. The TCR originated in a woman between 18 and 29 years old in good health. The DNA of the CDR3 is TGCGCCAGCAGCCAAGAGCGGCAGGCGGCTAACTATGGCTACACCTTC. Translation gives CASSQERQAANYGYTF.